These 5 T cell receptor beta chains were all obtained from the same sample, sequenced in a study of cytotoxic CD8 clonotypes in ibrutinib-treated CLL. Produced via immunoSEQ multiplex PCR; TCRdb's table is partial and in-frame only. The sample shows about 250,000 clones, 60% to 75% of them seen only once. The sample consisted of PBMCs, taken after 24 months of ibrutinib treatment. The source is a human donor with chronic lymphocytic leukemia.

The chain couples TRBV4-2 to TRBJ2-1, with TRBD2 matching 10 bases. The CDR3 contains 15 residues. After removal of 3 bases from V and 7 bases from J, the junction contained 6 bases not matched to a gene. Germline values: CDR1 LGHNA, CDR2 YNFKEQ. CDR3 DNA sequence: TGTGCCAGCAGCCAGGGGACTAGCGAGAAAAATGAGCAGTTCTTC. This translates into CASSQGTSEKNEQFF.

This clone was detected only a few times. The rearrangement joins TRBV4-3 to TRBJ2-7; D uncertain. The germline V gene encodes CDR1 LGHNA and CDR2 YSLEER. This CDR3 is 15 amino acids long. Trimming took off 0 bases at V and 2 bases at J, with 11 bases between the two ends. The CDR3 loop is CASSQDQYSTYEQYF. The DNA for the CDR3 is TGCGCCAGCAGCCAAGATCAGTATTCCACCTACGAGCAGTACTTC.

The rearrangement joins TRBV28 to TRBJ2-7, with 8 bases that match TRBD2. The ends lost 8 bases at V and 6 bases at J; junction bases unmatched: 12. In germline, CDR1 is MDHEN, CDR2 SYDVKM. There are 14 residues in the CDR3. CDR3 bases: TGTGCCAGCGGGCCAGCGGGAGCCCTCGTCGAGCAGTACTTC. Protein: CASGPAGALVEQYF.

The rearrangement joins TRBV11-2 to TRBJ1-1; perhaps TRBD1 as D (5 bases). Per germline, CDR1 SGHAT and CDR2 FQNNGV. The V end lost 5 bases, the J end lost 7 bases, and 20 bases lay between the germline ends. The CDR3 has 15 residues. Written as DNA, the CDR3 is TGTGCCAGCAGCCCTAGGGACCCAGGCGGGGGTGAAGCTTTCTTT. Its translation is CASSPRDPGGGEAFF.

The chain couples TRBV11-2 to TRBJ1-5; D possibly corresponds to TRBD1 (6 bases). The CDR3 is 14 residues long. V was cut by 5 bases and J by 3 bases, with 11 bases left in between. The germline gives CDR1 SGHAT, CDR2 FQNNGV. The CDR3: CASSGRTDNQPQHF. DNA for the CDR3: TGTGCCAGCAGCGGTAGGACAGACAATCAGCCCCAGCATTTT.